Sequencing of this T cell receptor beta chain was carried out in a study of OX40 agonist ivuxolimab in advanced cancers. The method was immunoSEQ multiplex PCR; TCRdb's version includes in-frame clones alone and lacks a portion of them. This table holds under 85,000 clones, roughly 85% found once. CDR3 size: 14 residues. Germline V gene sequence: CDR1 LGHNA, CDR2 YSLEER. The junction had 3 bases not matched to a gene; V was cut back by 4 bases and J by 1 base. This TCR came from an adult with an advanced solid tumor such as melanoma, head and neck, liver or kidney cancer. The specimen comprised CD4+ or CD8+ T cells sorted from blood, sampled in a trial of the OX40 agonist ivuxolimab. This chain connects TRBV4-3 to TRBJ1-1, with 7 positions matching TRBD1. The CDR3 sequence: CASSPWDRNTEAFF. For the CDR3, the DNA is TGCGCCAGCAGCCCCTGGGACAGGAACACTGAAGCTTTCTTT.